This paragraph reports one TCR beta chain. As yet, its antigen is unknown. These data come from a study of CD8 T cells in ankylosing spondylitis. Broader study findings: The study looked at matched synovial fluid samples from ankylosing spondylitis patients. Disease-linked clones were reported to be significantly enriched there.

The CDR3 is made up of 16 amino acids. Per the germline V gene, CDR1 is DFQATT and CDR2 is SNEGSKA (reference sequence). V was pared by 6 bases and J by 0 bases, with 15 bases between. Quantitative 5'-RACE with molecular barcodes produced the TCR beta libraries. One entry per CDR3 protein results from TCRdb running MiXCR on the 5' RACE reads. The sample has 300,000 to 400,000 distinct CDR3 sequences, roughly 15% seen once; the top ten hold around 0.99%. This TCR derives from a male donor with ankylosing spondylitis or in good health (not recorded which). The chain has TRBV20-1 and TRBJ1-6; a possible D gene is TRBD1 (5 bases). The material sequenced was blood, either unsorted or a sorted T cell fraction (not recorded which). CDR3 loop: CSAILGGGSYNSPLHF. CDR3 in DNA: TGCAGTGCCATCTTGGGGGGGGGCTCCTATAATTCACCCCTCCACTTT.